Below, 25 T cell receptor beta chains from the same sample are listed, as sequenced in a study of Ad26.COV2.S vaccination and SARS-CoV-2 variants. Stated treatment: roughly 19 received Ad26.COV2.S at low or high dose, single or two shots; about five received placebo; per-sample allocation not given. Material that was analyzed had been drawn on day 63 after the first vaccine or placebo injection. Some clones are missing from TCRdb's copy, which holds only in-frame ones; the method was immunoSEQ multiplex PCR. Here the sample spans 350,000 to 400,000 clones, roughly nine tenths being singletons. Source: peripheral blood, taken in a trial of Ad26.COV2.S vaccine versus placebo. All receptors derive from a person between 18 and 65 years old who received the Ad26.COV2.S COVID-19 vaccine or a placebo.

The chain carries TRBV15 and TRBJ2-5; D call uncertain. This CDR3 has 13 amino acids. V lost 1 base to trimming and J lost 2 bases, with 5 bases between them. Germline CDR1 reads LNHNV; CDR2 reads YYDKDF (reference sequence). CDR3 sequence: CATSRGRQETQYF. DNA for the CDR3: TGTGCCACCAGCAGAGGCAGACAAGAGACCCAGTACTTC.

This clone was counted a single time. The chain joins TRBV3-1 (or the pseudogene TRBV3-2) to TRBJ1-6; 10 bases agree with TRBD1. J was trimmed by 9 bases and V by 3 bases; bases with no gene match: 5. This CDR3 contains 15 residues. The germline V gene has CDR1 LGHDT and CDR2 YNNKEL (reference sequence). The CDR3 spells CASSQTGGAASPLHF. The CDR3 bases are TGTGCCAGCAGCCAGACAGGGGGCGCAGCTTCACCCCTCCACTTT.

The chain uses TRBV29-1 and TRBJ2-2; D ambiguous. V dropped 5 bases and J dropped 4 bases, with 11 bases sitting between them. CDR1 is SQVTM, CDR2 ANQGSEA, per germline. The CDR3 has 13 residues. CDR3 region: CSVPYTPTGELFF. Written as DNA, the CDR3 is TGCAGCGTTCCGTATACCCCCACCGGGGAGCTGTTTTTT.

The rearrangement links TRBV7-9 to TRBJ2-2; TRBD1 matches at 10 bases. The V gene's germline CDR1 is SEHNR and CDR2 FQNEAQ (reference sequence). The CDR3 consists of 16 residues. V shed 6 bases and J 6 bases; nucleotides not matched to a gene: 10. CDR3 nucleotides: TGTGCCAGCAGTTCAGCCGGGACAGGGGCTTCCGGGGAGCTGTTTTTT. It translates to CASSSAGTGASGELFF.

Worth noting for this clone: The sample holds other DNA sequences that translate to the same CDR3. The rearrangement uses TRBV5-1 and TRBJ2-1; D is unresolved. The CDR3 consists of 13 residues. Germline V gene lookup returns CDR1 SGHRS and CDR2 YFSETQ. V gave up 0 bases and J gave up 3 bases, with 4 bases separating them. CDR3: CASSLEYYNEQFF. CDR3 sequence (DNA): TGCGCCAGCAGCTTGGAATACTACAATGAGCAGTTCTTC. Together with reference TRBV5-1 and TRBJ2-1, the CDR3 gives the full variable domain: KAGVTQTPRYLIKTRGQQVTLSCSPISGHRSVSWYQQTPGQGLQFLFEYFSETQRNKGNFPGRFSGRQFSNSRSEMNVSTLELGDSALYLCASSLEYYNEQFFGPGTRLTVL.

The chain links TRBV6-2 or TRBV6-3 to TRBJ2-5; 8 nucleotides match TRBD1. With V trimmed by 3 bases and J by 5 bases, 11 bases remained unmatched. The CDR3 is 16 residues long. In germline, CDR1 is MNHEY, CDR2 SVGEGT. The DNA for the CDR3 is TGTGCCAGCAGTTATTTGGCCAGGGGGCGCGACGAGACCCAGTACTTC. Translated, it gives CASSYLARGRDETQYF.

This clone was counted a single time. The CDR3 sequence is CASRGQGRSYEQYF. Written as DNA, the CDR3 is TGCGCCAGCAGGGGCCAGGGGCGATCCTACGAGCAGTACTTC. The V call is TRBV5-1, the J call TRBJ2-7; perhaps TRBD1 as D (6 bases). CDR3 length: 14 residues. CDR1 SGHRS and CDR2 YFSETQ come from the germline V gene. V gave up 5 bases and J gave up 1 base, with 13 bases separating them.

The chain links TRBV9 to TRBJ1-1, with D possibly matching TRBD1 (5 bases). The CDR3 spans 16 residues. V lost 0 bases, J lost 4 bases, and 16 bases lay in between. Germline CDR1 reads SGDLS; CDR2 reads YYNGEE. The CDR3 loop is CASSVASVGGTTEAFF. Here the CDR3 DNA reads TGTGCCAGCAGCGTAGCCTCCGTAGGAGGGACCACTGAAGCTTTCTTT.

This sequence joins TRBV10-1 and TRBJ2-1; the match to TRBD2 covers 8 bases. CDR3 length: 13 residues. The junction had 9 bases not matched to a gene; V was cut back by 8 bases and J by 9 bases. Germline V gene sequence: CDR1 WNHNN, CDR2 SYGVQD (reference sequence). The CDR3 reads CASGGTSVGEQFF. Here the CDR3 DNA reads TGCGCCAGCGGAGGGACTAGTGTGGGTGAGCAGTTCTTC.

V gene TRBV20-1 combines with J gene TRBJ2-1, with unresolved D. The ends were cut back, 5 bases at V and 6 bases at J, with 8 bases in the middle. Germline lookup yields CDR1 DFQATT and CDR2 SNEGSKA (reference sequence). The CDR3 is 11 residues long. Written as DNA, the CDR3 is TGCAGTGCTCCAACCTTCAATGAGCAGTTCTTC. Protein product: CSAPTFNEQFF.

The rearrangement uses TRBV28 and TRBJ2-7; TRBD1 matches at 10 bases. Germline V lookup: CDR1 MDHEN, CDR2 SYDVKM. Trimming removed 7 bases from V and 2 bases from J; junction bases left unmatched: 8. The CDR3 is 15 amino acids. CDR3 residues: CASNTRGTGAYEQYF. The CDR3 nucleotides are TGTGCCAGCAACACTAGGGGGACAGGGGCCTACGAGCAGTACTTC.

The chain recombines TRBV6-5 with TRBJ1-1; 7 bases line up with TRBD1. The CDR3 is 15 amino acids. Per germline, CDR1 MNHEY and CDR2 SVGAGI. V was pared by 5 bases and J by 5 bases, with 11 bases of the junction left unmatched. In DNA, the CDR3 is TGTGCCAGCAGTCCCTGGGAGGGGGCGCGGACTGAAGCTTTCTTT. This codes for CASSPWEGARTEAFF.

The chain joins TRBV7-9 to TRBJ1-5; TRBD1 aligns across 7 bases. Germline trimming cut 1 base from V and 4 bases from J; bases unmatched to any gene: 10. CDR3 length equals 17 residues. CDR1 SEHNR and CDR2 FQNEAQ come from the germline V gene (reference sequence). The CDR3 reads CASSLDYGQDPNQPQHF. DNA of the CDR3: TGTGCCAGCAGCTTAGACTATGGACAGGACCCAAATCAGCCCCAGCATTTT. The full variable domain, its missing parts supplied by reference TRBV7-9 and TRBJ1-5, is DTGVSQNPRHKITKRGQNVTFRCDPISEHNRLYWYRQTLGQGPEFLTYFQNEAQLEKSRLLSDRFSAERPKGSFSTLEIQRTEQGDSAMYLCASSLDYGQDPNQPQHFGDGTRLSIL.

The CDR3 protein is CASSPGQGIGEQYF. CDR3 coding DNA: TGTGCCAGCAGCCCGGGACAGGGGATCGGCGAGCAGTACTTC. This chain joins TRBV5-6 and TRBJ2-7, with 10 bases aligning to TRBD1. The CDR3 totals 14 residues. Germline V gene lookup returns CDR1 SGHDT and CDR2 YYEEEE. V shed 4 bases and J 6 bases; nucleotides not matched to a gene: 7.

The count of this clone is one. The CDR3 spells CASRRDREGGTQYF. The CDR3 DNA reads TGTGCCAGCAGAAGGGACAGGGAGGGTGGTACGCAGTATTTT. The chain carries TRBV6-4 and TRBJ2-3, with 9 nucleotides matching TRBD1. The CDR3 loop spans 14 amino acids. Germline V gene sequence: CDR1 MRHNA, CDR2 SNTAGT. The V and J ends lost 6 bases and 8 bases, in that order; junction bases with no gene match: 9.

This sequence joins TRBV2 and TRBJ1-2, with D perhaps matching TRBD1 (5 bases). The CDR3 has 12 amino acids. V lost 8 bases and J 2 bases, leaving 9 bases between the germline ends. Germline loops: CDR1 SNHLY, CDR2 FYNNEI. This chain's CDR3 is CASATENYGYTF. The CDR3 coding sequence is TGTGCCAGCGCGACAGAGAACTATGGCTACACCTTC. The complete variable domain, with remaining parts taken from reference TRBV2 and TRBJ1-2, reads EPEVTQTPSHQVTQMGQEVILRCVPISNHLYFYWYRQILGQKVEFLVSFYNNEISEKSEIFDDQFSVERPDGSNFTLKIRSTKLEDSAMYFCASATENYGYTFGSGTRLTVV.

V gene TRBV2 combines with J gene TRBJ1-5; 11 bases agree with TRBD1. Looked up from germline, CDR1 is SNHLY and CDR2 is FYNNEI. J was trimmed by 7 bases and V by 6 bases; bases with no gene match: 8. There are 15 residues in the CDR3. CDR3 nucleotides: TGTGCCAGCAGGCGCGGGACAGGGGGGGACCAGCCCCAGCATTTT. Amino acid sequence: CASRRGTGGDQPQHF.

The J gene is TRBJ2-3, the V gene TRBV10-1, with D perhaps given as TRBD1 or TRBD2 (5 bases each). Germline values: CDR1 WNHNN, CDR2 SYGVQD (reference sequence). The CDR3 spans 16 residues. V was pared by 0 bases and J by 0 bases, with 10 bases between. CDR3: CASSESGTGSTDTQYF. CDR3 nucleotide sequence: TGCGCCAGCAGTGAGTCGGGGACGGGTAGCACAGATACGCAGTATTTT.

A remark on this clone: This sample also contains other DNA sequences that code for the same CDR3. The chain has TRBV5-1 and TRBJ2-2; no clear D. The germline CDR1 and CDR2 sequences are SGHRS and YFSETQ. CDR3 size: 15 residues. Trimming removed 0 bases at V and 1 base at J, with 7 bases between. CDR3 region: CASSLGQVNTGELFF. The DNA for the CDR3 is TGCGCCAGCAGCTTGGGGCAGGTGAACACCGGGGAGCTGTTTTTT.

The chain has TRBV6-1 and TRBJ1-4, with D perhaps TRBD1 (5 bases). This CDR3 region has 15 residues. CDR1 is MNHNS, CDR2 SASEGT, per germline. V dropped 3 bases and J dropped 4 bases, with 12 bases sitting between them. The chain's CDR3 is CASSDRAVDNEKLFF. DNA of the CDR3: TGTGCCAGCAGTGACAGGGCTGTGGATAATGAAAAACTGTTTTTT.

V usage is TRBV10-3 and J usage is TRBJ2-5, with 10 bases lining up with TRBD2. The CDR3 consists of 17 residues. Germline-derived CDR1 and CDR2 are ENHRY and SYGVKD. The junction had 10 bases not matched to a gene; V was cut back by 4 bases and J by 2 bases. CDR3 amino acids: CAISAHGSGGFQETQYF. CDR3 DNA: TGTGCCATCAGTGCCCATGGTAGCGGGGGGTTTCAAGAGACCCAGTACTTC.

This chain connects TRBV4-1 to TRBJ1-6; D is unresolved. The length of the CDR3 is 15 residues. Germline V gene lookup returns CDR1 MGHRA and CDR2 YSYEKL. The germline V and J ends were trimmed by 3 bases and 10 bases, with 16 bases remaining between them. The CDR3 coding sequence is TGCGCCAGCAGCCATCAAGGAAGGGTAAAGTCACCCCTCCACTTT. It codes for CASSHQGRVKSPLHF.

This clone was seen just once. The DNA of the CDR3 is TGTGCCAGCAGGGACGAGGTCACTGAAGCTTTCTTT. As protein: CASRDEVTEAFF. This chain connects TRBV11-3 to TRBJ1-1; D is ambiguous. V lost 6 bases and J 4 bases, leaving 9 bases between the germline ends. CDR1 is SGHNT, CDR2 YENEEA, per germline. The CDR3 covers 12 residues.

The rearrangement uses TRBV5-3 and TRBJ1-4; TRBD1 matches at 8 bases. TRBV5-3 counts as an open reading frame of uncertain function. The CDR3 length is 19 residues. Unmatched junction bases numbered 20, after V lost 2 bases and J lost 8 bases. CDR3 in DNA: TGTGCCAGAAGCTTCCAAACACCCCTTACAGGGGGGGTGGAAGAAAAACTGTTTTTT. It codes for CARSFQTPLTGGVEEKLFF.

This clone was detected only a few times. The J gene is TRBJ2-7, the V gene TRBV4-1; D is undetermined. This CDR3 has 12 amino acids. Looked up from germline, CDR1 is MGHRA and CDR2 is YSYEKL. V was shortened by 1 base and J by 5 bases, with 6 bases between the two germline ends. For the CDR3, the DNA is TGCGCCAGCAGCCAAGCTGGCGACGAGCAGTACTTC. This encodes CASSQAGDEQYF.